This T cell receptor beta chain was sequenced in a study of shared clonotypes between healthy human individuals. In the study overall: Donors consisted of a couple of women and a few men between 18 and 49.

The repertoire was sequenced with immunoSEQ multiplex PCR; TCRdb's copy has only in-frame clones and lacks some. This sample has millions of clones, with about 95% found just once. Germline V CDR1 and CDR2: SEHNR, FQNEAQ (reference sequence). V lost 5 bases and J lost 6; bases outside the gene matches: 9. This CDR3 has 14 residues. It was CD45RO-negative cells, positively selected for CCR7, that made up naive CD8 cells, with terminally differentiated effector memory CD45RA+ cells excluded. As concerns this clone: As yet, its antigen is unknown.

Study-wide results and limits: Clonotypes which were not shared had lower generation probabilities than clonotypes that all four donors shared.

The TCR comes from a young man in good health. The source material was naive CD8+ T cells sorted from blood. The J gene is TRBJ2-7, the V gene TRBV7-9, with 8 nucleotides matching TRBD1. As DNA, the CDR3 is TGTGCCAGCAGCCTGACAGGGGTAAATGGCGAGCAGTACTTC. Protein product: CASSLTGVNGEQYF.